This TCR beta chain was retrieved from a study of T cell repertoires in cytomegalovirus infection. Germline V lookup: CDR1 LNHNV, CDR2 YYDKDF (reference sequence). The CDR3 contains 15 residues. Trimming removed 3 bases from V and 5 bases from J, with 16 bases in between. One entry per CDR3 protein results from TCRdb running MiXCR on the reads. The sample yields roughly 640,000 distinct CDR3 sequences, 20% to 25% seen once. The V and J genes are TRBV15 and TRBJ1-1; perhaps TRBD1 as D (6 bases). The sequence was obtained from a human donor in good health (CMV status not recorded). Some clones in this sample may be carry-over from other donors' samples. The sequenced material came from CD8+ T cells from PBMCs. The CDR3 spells CATSSLLAGDTEAFF. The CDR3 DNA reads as TGTGCCACCAGCAGCTTATTAGCAGGGGATACTGAAGCTTTCTTT.